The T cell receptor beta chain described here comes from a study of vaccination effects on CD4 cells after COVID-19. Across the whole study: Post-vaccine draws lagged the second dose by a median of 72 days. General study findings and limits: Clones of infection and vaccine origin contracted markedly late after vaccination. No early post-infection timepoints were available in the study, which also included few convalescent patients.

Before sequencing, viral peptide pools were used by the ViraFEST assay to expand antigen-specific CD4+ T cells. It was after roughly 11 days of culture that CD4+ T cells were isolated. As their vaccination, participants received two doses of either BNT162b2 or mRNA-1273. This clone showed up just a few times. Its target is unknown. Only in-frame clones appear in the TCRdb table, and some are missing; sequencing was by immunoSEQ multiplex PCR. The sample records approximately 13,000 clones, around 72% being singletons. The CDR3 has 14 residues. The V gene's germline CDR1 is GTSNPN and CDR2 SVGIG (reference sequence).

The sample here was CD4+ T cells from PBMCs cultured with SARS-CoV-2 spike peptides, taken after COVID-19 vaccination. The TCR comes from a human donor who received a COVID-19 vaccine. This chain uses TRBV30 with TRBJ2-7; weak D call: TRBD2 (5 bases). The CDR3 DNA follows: TGTGCAATCAGAAATTGGCGGGTTCCCTACGAGCAGTACTTC. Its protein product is CAIRNWRVPYEQYF.